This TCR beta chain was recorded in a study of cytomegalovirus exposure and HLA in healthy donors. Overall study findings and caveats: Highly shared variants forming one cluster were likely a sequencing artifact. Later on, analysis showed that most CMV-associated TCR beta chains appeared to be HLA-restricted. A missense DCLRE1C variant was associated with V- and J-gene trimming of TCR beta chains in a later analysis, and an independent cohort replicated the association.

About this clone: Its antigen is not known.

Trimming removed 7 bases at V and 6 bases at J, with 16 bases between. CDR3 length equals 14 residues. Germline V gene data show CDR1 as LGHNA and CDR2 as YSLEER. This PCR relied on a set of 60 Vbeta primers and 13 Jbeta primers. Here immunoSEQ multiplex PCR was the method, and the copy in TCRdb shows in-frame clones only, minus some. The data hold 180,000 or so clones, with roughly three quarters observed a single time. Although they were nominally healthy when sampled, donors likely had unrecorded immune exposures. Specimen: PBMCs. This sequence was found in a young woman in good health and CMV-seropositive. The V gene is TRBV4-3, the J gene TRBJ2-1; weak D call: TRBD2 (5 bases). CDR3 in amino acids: CASKKGRGGNEQFF. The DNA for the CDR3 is TGCGCCAGCAAAAAAGGACGAGGAGGCAATGAGCAGTTCTTC.